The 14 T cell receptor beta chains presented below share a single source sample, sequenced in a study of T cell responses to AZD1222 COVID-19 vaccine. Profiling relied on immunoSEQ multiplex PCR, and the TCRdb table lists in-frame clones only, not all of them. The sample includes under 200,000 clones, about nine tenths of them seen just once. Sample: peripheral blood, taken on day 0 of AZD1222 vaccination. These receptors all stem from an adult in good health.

The CDR3 coding sequence is TGTGCCAGCAACACCGTCAGGGGGAACCTCGAAAAACTGTTTTTT. This translates into CASNTVRGNLEKLFF. The rearrangement uses TRBV28 and TRBJ1-4; 7 bases agree with TRBD1. V dropped 7 bases and J dropped 8; count of bases not matched to a gene: 13. Germline V gene data show CDR1 as MDHEN and CDR2 as SYDVKM. The CDR3 is 15 amino acids. Using reference TRBV28 and TRBJ1-4 for the parts outside the CDR3, the full variable domain is DVKVTQSSRYLVKRTGEKVFLECVQDMDHENMFWYRQDPGLGLRLIYFSYDVKMKEKGDIPEGYSVSREKKERFSLILESASTNQTSMYLCASNTVRGNLEKLFFGSGTQLSVL.

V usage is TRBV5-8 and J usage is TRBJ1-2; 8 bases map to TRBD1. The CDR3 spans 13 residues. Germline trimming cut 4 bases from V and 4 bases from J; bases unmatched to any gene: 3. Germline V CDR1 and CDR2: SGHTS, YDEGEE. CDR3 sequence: CASSRGQVYGYTF. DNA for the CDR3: TGTGCCAGCAGCCGGGGACAGGTCTATGGCTACACCTTC. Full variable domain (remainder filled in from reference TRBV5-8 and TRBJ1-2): EAGVTQSPTHLIKTRGQQATLRCSPISGHTSVYWYQQALGLGLQFLLWYDEGEERNRGNFPPRFSGRQFPNYSSELNVNALELEDSALYLCASSRGQVYGYTFGSGTRLTVV.

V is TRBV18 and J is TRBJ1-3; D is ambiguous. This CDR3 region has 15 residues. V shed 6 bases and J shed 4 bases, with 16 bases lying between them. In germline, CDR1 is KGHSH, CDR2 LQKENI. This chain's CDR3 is CASSPTGNTGNTIYF. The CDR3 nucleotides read TGTGCCAGCTCCCCGACCGGGAACACCGGAAACACCATATATTTT.

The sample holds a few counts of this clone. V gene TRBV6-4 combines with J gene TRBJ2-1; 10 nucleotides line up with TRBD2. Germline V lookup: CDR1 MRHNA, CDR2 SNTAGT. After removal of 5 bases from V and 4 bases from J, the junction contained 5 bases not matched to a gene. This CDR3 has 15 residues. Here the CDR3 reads CASSLRAGGYNEQFF. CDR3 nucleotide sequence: TGTGCCAGCAGTCTCAGAGCGGGGGGGTACAATGAGCAGTTCTTC.

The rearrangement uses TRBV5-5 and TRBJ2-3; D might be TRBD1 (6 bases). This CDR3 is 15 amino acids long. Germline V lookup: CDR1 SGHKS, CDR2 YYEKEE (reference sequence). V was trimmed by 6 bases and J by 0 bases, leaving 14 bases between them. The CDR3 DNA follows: TGTGCCAGCATCAGGACAGAGACTAGCACAGATACGCAGTATTTT. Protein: CASIRTETSTDTQYF. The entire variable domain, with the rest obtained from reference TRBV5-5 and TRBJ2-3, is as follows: DAGVTQSPTHLIKTRGQQVTLRCSPISGHKSVSWYQQVLGQGPQFIFQYYEKEERGRGNFPDRFSARQFPNYSSELNVNALLLGDSALYLCASIRTETSTDTQYFGPGTRLTVL.

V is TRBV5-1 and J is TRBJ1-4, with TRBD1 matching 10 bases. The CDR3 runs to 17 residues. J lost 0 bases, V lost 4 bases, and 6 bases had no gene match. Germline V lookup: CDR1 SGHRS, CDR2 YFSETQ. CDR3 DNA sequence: TGCGCCAGCAGCCCAGGGACAGGGGAAGCAACTAATGAAAAACTGTTTTTT. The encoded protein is CASSPGTGEATNEKLFF.

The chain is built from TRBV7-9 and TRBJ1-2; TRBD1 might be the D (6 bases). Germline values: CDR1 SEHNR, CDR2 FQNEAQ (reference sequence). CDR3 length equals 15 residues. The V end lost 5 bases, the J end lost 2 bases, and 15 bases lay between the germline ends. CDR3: CASSLSRGPNYGYTF. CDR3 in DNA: TGTGCCAGCAGCCTTAGCAGGGGACCAAACTATGGCTACACCTTC.

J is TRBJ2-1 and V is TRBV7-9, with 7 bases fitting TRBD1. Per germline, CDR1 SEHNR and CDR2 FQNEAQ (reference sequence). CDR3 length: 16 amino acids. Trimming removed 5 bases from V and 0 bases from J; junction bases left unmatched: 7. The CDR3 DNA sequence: TGTGCCAGCAGCCCGGACAGGATGAGCTCCTACAATGAGCAGTTCTTC. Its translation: CASSPDRMSSYNEQFF.

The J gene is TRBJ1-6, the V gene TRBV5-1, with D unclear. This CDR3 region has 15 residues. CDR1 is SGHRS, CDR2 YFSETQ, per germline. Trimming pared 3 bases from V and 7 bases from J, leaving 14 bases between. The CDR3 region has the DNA TGCGCCAGCAGCTCGGAGGCGGGAATAAATTCACCCCTCCACTTT. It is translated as CASSSEAGINSPLHF.

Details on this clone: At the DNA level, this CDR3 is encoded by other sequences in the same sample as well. The CDR3 is CASSYSWGTEAFF. CDR3 sequence (DNA): TGTGCCAGCAGTTACTCTTGGGGCACTGAAGCTTTCTTT. The chain is built from TRBV6-5 and TRBJ1-1; D call uncertain. Germline assignment: CDR1 MNHEY and CDR2 SVGAGI. CDR3 size: 13 residues. V was clipped by 0 bases and J by 4 bases, with 6 bases between them.

The CDR3 loop reads CASSSTGGADYGYTF. CDR3 DNA: TGTGCCAGCAGTAGCACAGGGGGCGCTGACTATGGCTACACCTTC. This chain joins TRBV6-5 and TRBJ1-2, with 9 bases that match TRBD1. V gave up 5 bases and J gave up 3 bases; unmatched junction bases: 7. Per germline, CDR1 MNHEY and CDR2 SVGAGI. The CDR3 extends over 15 amino acids.

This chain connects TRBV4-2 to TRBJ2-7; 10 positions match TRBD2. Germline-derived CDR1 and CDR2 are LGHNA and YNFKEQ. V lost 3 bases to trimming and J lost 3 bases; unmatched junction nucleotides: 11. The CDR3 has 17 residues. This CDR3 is CASSQDRSSGGLYEQYF. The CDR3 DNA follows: TGTGCCAGCAGCCAGGACCGATCTAGCGGGGGCCTCTACGAGCAGTACTTC.

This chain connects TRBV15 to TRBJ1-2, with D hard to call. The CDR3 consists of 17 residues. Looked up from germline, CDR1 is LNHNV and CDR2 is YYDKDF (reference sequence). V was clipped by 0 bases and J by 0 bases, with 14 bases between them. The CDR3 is CATSRDRLLGTNYGYTF. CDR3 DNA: TGTGCCACCAGCAGAGATCGGTTACTGGGGACTAACTATGGCTACACCTTC.

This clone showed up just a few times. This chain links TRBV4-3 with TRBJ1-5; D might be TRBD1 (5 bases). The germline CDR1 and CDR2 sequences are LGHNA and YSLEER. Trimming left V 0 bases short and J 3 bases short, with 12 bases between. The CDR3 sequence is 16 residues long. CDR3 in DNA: TGCGCCAGCAGCCAAGACCCAGGGCAATACAATCAGCCCCAGCATTTT. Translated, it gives CASSQDPGQYNQPQHF.